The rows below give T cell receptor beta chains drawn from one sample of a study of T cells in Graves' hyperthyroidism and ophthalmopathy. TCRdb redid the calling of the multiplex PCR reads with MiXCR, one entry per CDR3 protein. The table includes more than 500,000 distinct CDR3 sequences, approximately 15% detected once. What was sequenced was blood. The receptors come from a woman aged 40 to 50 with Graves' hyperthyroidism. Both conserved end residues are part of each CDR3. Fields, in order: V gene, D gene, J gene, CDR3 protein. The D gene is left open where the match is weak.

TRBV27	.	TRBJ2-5	CASSSWQQQETQYF
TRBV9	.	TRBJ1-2	CASSVATQGNYGYTF
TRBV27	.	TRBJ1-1	CASSSYPYWVGNTEAFF
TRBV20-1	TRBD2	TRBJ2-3	CSARDQRAGGVDTQYF
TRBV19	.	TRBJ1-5	CASSIPNQPQHF
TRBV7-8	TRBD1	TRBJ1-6	CASSLVGTANSPLHF
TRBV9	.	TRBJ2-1	CASSVDALASYNEQFF
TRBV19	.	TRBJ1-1	CASSRATEAFF
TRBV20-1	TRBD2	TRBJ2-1	CSARAGGGPYNEQFF
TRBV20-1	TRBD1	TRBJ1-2	CSAGQGTNYGYTF
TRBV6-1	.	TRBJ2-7	CASNLEWQGYYEQYF
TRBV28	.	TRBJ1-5	CASSLTAYSNQPQHF
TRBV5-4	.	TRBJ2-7	CASSLAGSILSYEQYF
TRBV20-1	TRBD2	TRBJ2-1	CSALGTSDNEQFF
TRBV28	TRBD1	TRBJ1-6	CASSPIKTGGNSPLHF
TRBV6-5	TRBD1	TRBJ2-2	CASSYDRGPGELFF